The present T cell receptor (beta chain) was sequenced within a study of response to subunit inactivated influenza vaccine. Whole-study findings and limits: Few new T cells, the authors suggested, are recruited by each seasonal influenza vaccination.

The CDR3 covers 15 residues. Trimming removed 1 base at V and 5 bases at J, with 12 bases between. Germline V CDR1 and CDR2: SGHKS, YYEKEE (reference sequence). TCRdb redid the calling of the RT-PCR reads with MiXCR, one entry per CDR3 protein. The sample has hundreds of thousands of distinct CDR3 sequences, around 18% seen once. On this clonotype itself: Its target is not known.

This receptor was obtained from a man over 45 who received an inactivated influenza vaccine. The sequences come from PBMCs from blood, collected 4 to 6 days after vaccination. The J gene is TRBJ2-2, the V gene TRBV5-5, with D perhaps TRBD1 or TRBD2 (5 bases each). CDR3 amino acids: CASSLSGGDTGELFF. As DNA, the CDR3 is TGTGCCAGCAGCTTGTCTGGGGGTGATACCGGGGAGCTGTTTTTT.